This T cell receptor beta chain appears in the sequencing data of a study of patients and donors after allogeneic stem cell transplantation. The length of the CDR3 is 15 residues. V was trimmed by 0 bases and J by 4 bases, leaving 13 bases between them. Germline V CDR1 and CDR2: DFQATT, SNEGSKA (reference sequence). TCRdb re-derived calls from the RT-PCR reads in MiXCR, one entry per CDR3 protein. The sample has 800,000 to 1,000,000 distinct CDR3 sequences, around 17% seen once; the top ten hold 6%. The material sequenced was blood, either unsorted or a sorted T cell fraction (not recorded which). The source is a human donor who was either an allogeneic HSCT recipient or a stem cell or donor lymphocyte infusion donor (not recorded which). It is not recorded whose cells these are; they may come from a transplant donor. The rearrangement links TRBV20-1 to TRBJ1-5, with D tentatively TRBD1 (6 bases). CDR3 loop: CSARDRRQGNQPQHF. Written as DNA, the CDR3 is TGCAGTGCTAGAGATAGGAGGCAGGGGAATCAGCCCCAGCATTTT.